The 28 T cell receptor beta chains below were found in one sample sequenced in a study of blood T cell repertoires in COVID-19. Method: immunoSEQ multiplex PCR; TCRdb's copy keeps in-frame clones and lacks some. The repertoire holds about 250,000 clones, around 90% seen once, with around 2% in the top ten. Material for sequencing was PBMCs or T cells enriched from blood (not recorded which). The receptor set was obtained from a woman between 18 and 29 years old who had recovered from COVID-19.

CDR3 protein: CASSLRAGGGYTF. CDR3 coding DNA: TGTGCCAGCAGTTTAAGGGCAGGGGGCGGCTACACCTTC. The rearrangement joins TRBV28 to TRBJ1-2; 8 nucleotides agree with TRBD1. The trim removed 2 bases at V and 8 bases at J, leaving 4 bases unmatched. Germline CDR1 is MDHEN and CDR2 is SYDVKM. The CDR3 has 13 amino acids.

DNA for the CDR3: TGTGCCAGTTCCCCCGGGACAGGGGGCTTTAGGACTGAAGCTTTCTTT. Its protein product is CASSPGTGGFRTEAFF. V and J are TRBV19 and TRBJ1-1, with TRBD1 matching over 12 bases. The CDR3 covers 16 residues. Germline CDR1 is LNHDA and CDR2 is SQIVND (reference sequence). V was clipped by 8 bases and J by 5 bases; unmatched bases: 12.

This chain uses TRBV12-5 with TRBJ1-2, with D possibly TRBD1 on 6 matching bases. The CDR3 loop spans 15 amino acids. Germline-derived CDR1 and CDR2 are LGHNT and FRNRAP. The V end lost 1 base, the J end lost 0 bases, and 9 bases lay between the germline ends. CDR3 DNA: TGTGCTAGTGGTTTGGGGCAGGGGACTAACTATGGCTACACCTTC. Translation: CASGLGQGTNYGYTF.

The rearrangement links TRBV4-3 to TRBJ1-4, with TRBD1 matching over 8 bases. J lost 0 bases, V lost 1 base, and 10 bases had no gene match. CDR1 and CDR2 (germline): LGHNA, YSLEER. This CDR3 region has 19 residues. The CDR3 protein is CASSQVRVSGGSTNEKLFF. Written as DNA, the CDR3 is TGCGCCAGCAGCCAAGTGAGGGTGTCAGGGGGCTCAACTAATGAAAAACTGTTTTTT.

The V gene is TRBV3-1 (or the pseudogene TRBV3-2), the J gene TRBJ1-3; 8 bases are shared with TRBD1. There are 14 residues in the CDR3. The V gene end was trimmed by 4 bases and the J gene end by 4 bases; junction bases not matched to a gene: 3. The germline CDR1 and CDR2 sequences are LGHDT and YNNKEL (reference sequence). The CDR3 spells CASSPGTGGNTIYF. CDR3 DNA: TGTGCCAGCAGCCCGGGGACAGGAGGAAACACCATATATTTT.

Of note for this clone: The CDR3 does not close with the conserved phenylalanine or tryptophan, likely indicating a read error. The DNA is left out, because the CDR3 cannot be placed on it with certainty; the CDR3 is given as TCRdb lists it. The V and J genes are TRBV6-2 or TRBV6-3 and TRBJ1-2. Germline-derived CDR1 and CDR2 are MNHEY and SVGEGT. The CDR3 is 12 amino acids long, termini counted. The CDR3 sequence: CASSPPAGPLVG.

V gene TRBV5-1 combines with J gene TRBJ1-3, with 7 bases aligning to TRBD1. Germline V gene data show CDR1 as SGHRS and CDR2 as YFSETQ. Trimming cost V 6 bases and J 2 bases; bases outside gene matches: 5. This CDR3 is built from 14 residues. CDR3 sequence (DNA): TGCGCCAGCAACCCCGGGACAGCTGGAAACACCATATATTTT. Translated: CASNPGTAGNTIYF.

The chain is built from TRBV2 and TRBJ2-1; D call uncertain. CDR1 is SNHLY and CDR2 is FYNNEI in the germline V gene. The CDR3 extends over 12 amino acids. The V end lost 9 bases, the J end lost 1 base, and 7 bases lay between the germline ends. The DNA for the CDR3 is TGTGCCAGTCTCGTTTCCTACAATGAGCAGTTCTTC. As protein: CASLVSYNEQFF.

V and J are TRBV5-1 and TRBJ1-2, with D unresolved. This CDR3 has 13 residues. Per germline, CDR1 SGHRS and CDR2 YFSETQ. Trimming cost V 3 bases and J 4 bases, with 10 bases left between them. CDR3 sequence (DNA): TGCGCCAGCAGCTACGACAAGACCTATGGCTACACCTTC. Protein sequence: CASSYDKTYGYTF. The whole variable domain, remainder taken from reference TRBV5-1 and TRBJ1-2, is KAGVTQTPRYLIKTRGQQVTLSCSPISGHRSVSWYQQTPGQGLQFLFEYFSETQRNKGNFPGRFSGRQFSNSRSEMNVSTLELGDSALYLCASSYDKTYGYTFGSGTRLTVV.

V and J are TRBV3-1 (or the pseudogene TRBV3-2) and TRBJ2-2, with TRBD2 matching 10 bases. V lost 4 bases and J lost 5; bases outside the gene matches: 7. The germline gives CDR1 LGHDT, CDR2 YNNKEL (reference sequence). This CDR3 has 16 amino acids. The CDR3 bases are TGTGCCAGCAGCCGCACCGGGACTAGCGTAACCGGGGAGCTGTTTTTT. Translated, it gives CASSRTGTSVTGELFF.

The CDR3 is CASSTRTGGGNTIYF. The CDR3 DNA follows: TGTGCCAGCAGCACGAGGACAGGGGGTGGAAACACCATATATTTT. The rearrangement uses TRBV7-9 and TRBJ1-3; 10 bases are a match to TRBD1. The V and J ends lost 5 bases and 3 bases, in that order; junction bases with no gene match: 4. The CDR3 is 15 residues long. CDR1 and CDR2 (germline): SEHNR, FQNEAQ (reference sequence).

CDR3 protein: CASSYNRARWNTEAFF. The DNA of the CDR3 is TGTGCCAGCAGTTATAACAGGGCTCGTTGGAACACTGAAGCTTTCTTT. The chain couples TRBV6-5 to TRBJ1-1; tentative D call: TRBD1 (6 bases). The CDR3 spans 16 residues. Germline CDR1 reads MNHEY; CDR2 reads SVGAGI. V gave up 3 bases and J gave up 1 base, with 15 bases separating them.

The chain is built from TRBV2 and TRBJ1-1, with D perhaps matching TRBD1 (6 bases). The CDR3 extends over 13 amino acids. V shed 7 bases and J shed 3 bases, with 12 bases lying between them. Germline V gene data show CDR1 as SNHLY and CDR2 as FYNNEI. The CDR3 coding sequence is TGTGCCAGCATGGACAGCAGTGACACTGAAGCTTTCTTT. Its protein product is CASMDSSDTEAFF.

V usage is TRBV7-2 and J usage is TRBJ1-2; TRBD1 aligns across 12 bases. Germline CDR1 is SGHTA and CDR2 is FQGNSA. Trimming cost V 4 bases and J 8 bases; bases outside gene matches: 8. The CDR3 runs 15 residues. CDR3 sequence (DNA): TGTGCCAGCAGCTCTTCCGGGACAGGGGGCGAAGGCTACACCTTC. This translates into CASSSSGTGGEGYTF. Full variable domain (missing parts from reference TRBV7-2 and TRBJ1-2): GAGVSQSPSNKVTEKGKDVELRCDPISGHTALYWYRQSLGQGLEFLIYFQGNSAPDKSGLPSDRFSAERTGGSVSTLTIQRTQQEDSAVYLCASSSSGTGGEGYTFGSGTRLTVV.

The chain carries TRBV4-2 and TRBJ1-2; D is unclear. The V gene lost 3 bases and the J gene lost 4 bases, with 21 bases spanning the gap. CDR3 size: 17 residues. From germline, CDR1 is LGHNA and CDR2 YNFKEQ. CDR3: CASSQVQFPQAIYGYTF. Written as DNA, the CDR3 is TGTGCCAGCAGCCAGGTACAGTTCCCACAAGCAATCTATGGCTACACCTTC.

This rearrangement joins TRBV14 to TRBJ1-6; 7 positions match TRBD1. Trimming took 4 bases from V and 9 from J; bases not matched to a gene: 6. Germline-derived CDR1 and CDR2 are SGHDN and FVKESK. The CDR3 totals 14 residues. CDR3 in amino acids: CASSPNRGFSPLHF. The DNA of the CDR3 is TGTGCCAGCAGCCCAAACAGGGGTTTTTCACCCCTCCACTTT.

CDR3 nucleotides: TGTGCCAGCAGCCAATACATCTCCTACGAGCAGTACTTC. Its translation: CASSQYISYEQYF. The chain couples TRBV14 to TRBJ2-7; unclear D gene. CDR3 length equals 13 residues. V lost 2 bases to trimming and J lost 0 bases, with 5 bases between them. The germline gives CDR1 SGHDN, CDR2 FVKESK.

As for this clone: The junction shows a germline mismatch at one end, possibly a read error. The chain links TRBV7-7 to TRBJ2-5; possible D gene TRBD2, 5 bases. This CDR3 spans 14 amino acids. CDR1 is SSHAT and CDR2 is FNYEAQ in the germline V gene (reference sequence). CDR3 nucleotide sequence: TGTGCTAGCAGTCGTGGGGAGTACCAAGAGACCCAGTACTTC. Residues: CASSRGEYQETQYF.

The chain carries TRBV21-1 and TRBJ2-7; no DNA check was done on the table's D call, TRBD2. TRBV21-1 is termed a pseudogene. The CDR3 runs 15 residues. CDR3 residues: CASSKGRGASYEQYF. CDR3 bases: TGTGCCAGCAGCAAGGGTAGAGGTGCGTCCTACGAGCAGTACTTC.

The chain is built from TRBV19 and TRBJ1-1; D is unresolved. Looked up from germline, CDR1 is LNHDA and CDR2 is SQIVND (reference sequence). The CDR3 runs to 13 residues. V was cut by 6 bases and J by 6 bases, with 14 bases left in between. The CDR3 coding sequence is TGTGCCAGTAGGAGCGGCGGTAACCCTGAAGCTTTCTTT. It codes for CASRSGGNPEAFF.

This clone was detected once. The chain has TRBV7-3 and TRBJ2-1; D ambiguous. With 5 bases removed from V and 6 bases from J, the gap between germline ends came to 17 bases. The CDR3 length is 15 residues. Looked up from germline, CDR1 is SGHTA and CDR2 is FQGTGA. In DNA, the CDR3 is TGTGCCAGCAGCACCCAATCTGCCAGCGCCAATGAGCAGTTCTTC. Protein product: CASSTQSASANEQFF.

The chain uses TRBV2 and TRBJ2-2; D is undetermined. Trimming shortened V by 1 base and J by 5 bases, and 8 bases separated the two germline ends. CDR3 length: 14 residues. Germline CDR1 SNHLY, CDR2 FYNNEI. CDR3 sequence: CASSEDAITGELFF. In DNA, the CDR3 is TGTGCCAGCAGTGAAGATGCGATAACCGGGGAGCTGTTTTTT.

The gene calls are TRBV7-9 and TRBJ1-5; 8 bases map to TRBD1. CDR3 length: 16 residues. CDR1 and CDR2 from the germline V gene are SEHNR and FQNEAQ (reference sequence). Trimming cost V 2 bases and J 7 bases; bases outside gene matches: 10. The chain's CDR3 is CASSLSRQGRQQPQHF. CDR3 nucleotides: TGTGCCAGCAGCTTAAGCAGACAGGGGCGACAACAGCCCCAGCATTTT.

The CDR3 DNA reads TGTGCCAGCAGCTTAGATGATTGGAGAGCAGGGTTGAGTAATTCACCCCTCCACTTT. Its translation: CASSLDDWRAGLSNSPLHF. This chain joins TRBV11-3 and TRBJ1-6; D is possibly TRBD1 (5 bases). CDR1 and CDR2 from the germline V gene are SGHNT and YENEEA. The V end lost 0 bases, the J end lost 6 bases, and 21 bases lay between the germline ends. This CDR3 comprises 19 residues.

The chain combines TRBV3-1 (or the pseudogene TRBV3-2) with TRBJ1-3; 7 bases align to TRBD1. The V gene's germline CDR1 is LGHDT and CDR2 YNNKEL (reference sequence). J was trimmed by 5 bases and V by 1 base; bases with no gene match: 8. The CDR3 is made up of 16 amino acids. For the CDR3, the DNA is TGTGCCAGCAGCCAAGGGGACCGGGACAGACGAAACACCATATATTTT. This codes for CASSQGDRDRRNTIYF.

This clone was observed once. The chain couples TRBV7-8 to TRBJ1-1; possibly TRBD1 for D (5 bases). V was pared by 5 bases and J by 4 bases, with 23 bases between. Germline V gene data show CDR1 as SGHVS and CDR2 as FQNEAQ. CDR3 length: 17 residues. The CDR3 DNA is TGTGCCAGCAGCCCGGGGGAACGGCGGGCCGGGGGCACTGAAGCTTTCTTT. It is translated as CASSPGERRAGGTEAFF.

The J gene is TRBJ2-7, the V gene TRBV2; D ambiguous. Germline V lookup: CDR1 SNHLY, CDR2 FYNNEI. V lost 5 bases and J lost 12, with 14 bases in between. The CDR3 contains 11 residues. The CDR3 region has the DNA TGTGCCAGCAGTCAACAGCAACATCGGTACTTC. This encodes CASSQQQHRYF. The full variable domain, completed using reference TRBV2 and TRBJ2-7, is EPEVTQTPSHQVTQMGQEVILRCVPISNHLYFYWYRQILGQKVEFLVSFYNNEISEKSEIFDDQFSVERPDGSNFTLKIRSTKLEDSAMYFCASSQQQHRYFGPGTRLTVT.

CDR3 in amino acids: CASIPPGGLSAEAFF. CDR3 in DNA: TGTGCCAGCATCCCCCCGGGGGGGTTATCGGCTGAAGCTTTCTTT. The chain has TRBV6-5 and TRBJ1-1; weak D call: TRBD1 (5 bases). There are 15 residues in the CDR3. The V gene's germline CDR1 is MNHEY and CDR2 SVGAGI. Deletions cut 7 bases from V and 6 bases from J, with 21 bases between.